These 32 T cell receptor beta chains were all obtained from the same sample, sequenced in a study of T cell changes during pregnancy in multiple sclerosis. Generated by immunoSEQ multiplex PCR, the TCRdb table keeps only in-frame clones and is missing some. The sample carries 50,000 to 80,000 clones, more than 90% recorded once. The starting material was peripheral blood, obtained in the second trimester of pregnancy. All receptors come from a female donor with multiple sclerosis, enrolled in a pregnancy study.

The rearrangement joins TRBV7-9 to TRBJ2-7; 11 positions match TRBD1. CDR1 is SEHNR, CDR2 FQNEAQ, per germline (reference sequence). V was clipped by 1 base and J by 3 bases; unmatched bases: 5. CDR3 length equals 16 residues. CDR3 in DNA: TGTGCCAGCAGCTTAGGGTCCGGGACAGGGGGCTACGAGCAGTACTTC. Amino acid sequence: CASSLGSGTGGYEQYF.

The chain recombines TRBV11-2 with TRBJ2-4, with 10 bases identical to TRBD2. CDR3 size: 15 residues. Trimming removed 5 bases from V and 0 bases from J; junction bases left unmatched: 1. Germline CDR1 SGHAT, CDR2 FQNNGV. This chain's CDR3 is CASSTSGVAKNIQYF. Written as DNA, the CDR3 is TGTGCCAGCAGCACTAGCGGGGTAGCCAAAAACATTCAGTACTTC.

This clone came up a few times. The chain is built from TRBV6-1 and TRBJ2-1, with 8 bases aligning to TRBD2. This CDR3 is built from 14 residues. V lost 6 bases and J lost 3; bases outside the gene matches: 4. Germline V gene data show CDR1 as MNHNS and CDR2 as SASEGT. The CDR3 region has the DNA TGTGCCAGCAGCCGGGAGGGTCTCTACAATGAGCAGTTCTTC. It codes for CASSREGLYNEQFF.

Here the CDR3 reads CATSRTDRVWTEAFF. In DNA form, the CDR3 reads TGTGCCACCAGCAGAACTGACAGGGTCTGGACTGAAGCTTTCTTT. The J gene is TRBJ1-1, the V gene TRBV15; 7 bases line up with TRBD1. J was trimmed by 5 bases and V by 2 bases; bases with no gene match: 8. The CDR3 has 15 residues. The germline CDR1 and CDR2 sequences are LNHNV and YYDKDF (reference sequence).

The J gene is TRBJ1-1, the V gene TRBV5-6, with a possible D match to TRBD1 (6 bases). This CDR3 contains 15 residues. Trimming shortened V by 4 bases and J by 4 bases, and 17 bases separated the two germline ends. Germline lookup yields CDR1 SGHDT and CDR2 YYEEEE. The CDR3 loop reads CASSGRAGAITEAFF. As DNA, the CDR3 is TGTGCCAGCAGCGGGAGGGCGGGGGCAATCACTGAAGCTTTCTTT.

V is TRBV29-1 and J is TRBJ1-1; the match to TRBD1 covers 8 bases. Germline CDR1 reads SQVTM; CDR2 reads ANQGSEA. CDR3 size: 15 residues. V was clipped by 5 bases and J by 0 bases; unmatched bases: 8. The CDR3 coding sequence is TGCAGCGTTCAAAAACAGGGGGGATTGAACACTGAAGCTTTCTTT. This sequence encodes CSVQKQGGLNTEAFF. The entire variable domain, with the rest obtained from reference TRBV29-1 and TRBJ1-1, is as follows: SAVISQKPSRDICQRGTSLTIQCQVDSQVTMMFWYRQQPGQSLTLIATANQGSEATYESGFVIDKFPISRPNLTFSTLTVSNMSPEDSSIYLCSVQKQGGLNTEAFFGQGTRLTVV.

The rearrangement links TRBV18 to TRBJ1-1; 9 nucleotides line up with TRBD1. With 2 bases clipped from V and 4 bases from J, the junction kept 8 bases outside the gene matches. This CDR3 is built from 16 residues. CDR1 is KGHSH and CDR2 is LQKENI in the germline V gene. CDR3 sequence reads: CASSPTSGQGGTEAFF. In DNA, the CDR3 is TGTGCCAGCTCACCAACGTCGGGACAGGGAGGCACTGAAGCTTTCTTT.

The sample holds one count of this clone. This chain joins TRBV6-1 and TRBJ2-2, with 7 positions matching TRBD1. J gave up 1 base and V 4 bases, and 6 bases lay outside the gene matches. CDR1 is MNHNS and CDR2 is SASEGT in the germline V gene. The CDR3 covers 16 residues. The CDR3 spells CASSGNRDRNTGELFF. DNA of the CDR3: TGTGCCAGCAGTGGGAACCGGGACAGGAACACCGGGGAGCTGTTTTTT.

In DNA form, the CDR3 reads TGTGCCAGCAGCACCAGGGAAGCCGAGACCCAGTACTTC. It codes for CASSTREAETQYF. The V and J genes are TRBV5-4 and TRBJ2-5; the D gene is possibly TRBD1 (5 bases). CDR3 size: 13 residues. V lost 4 bases and J lost 5, with 12 bases in between. Germline V gene sequence: CDR1 SGHNT, CDR2 YYREEE (reference sequence).

The chain carries TRBV13 and TRBJ1-1, with a weak D call TRBD1 (5 bases). Germline lookup yields CDR1 PRHDT and CDR2 FYEKMQ (reference sequence). CDR3 length: 14 amino acids. Trimming removed 0 bases at V and 1 base at J, with 6 bases between. The CDR3 nucleotides are TGTGCCAGCAGCTTAGGGGGGGGGAACACTGAAGCTTTCTTT. This codes for CASSLGGGNTEAFF.

J is TRBJ2-1 and V is TRBV27; 9 bases align to TRBD2. This CDR3 comprises 17 residues. Trimming cost V 6 bases and J 0 bases; bases outside gene matches: 9. Per germline, CDR1 MNHEY and CDR2 SMNVEV (reference sequence). For the CDR3, the DNA is TGTGCCAGCAGCCTAGGGCGGGAGGGTTACTCCTACAATGAGCAGTTCTTC. It specifies CASSLGREGYSYNEQFF.

The V gene is TRBV28, the J gene TRBJ2-3; D not certain. The CDR3 covers 12 residues. Germline V gene sequence: CDR1 MDHEN, CDR2 SYDVKM. V gave up 7 bases and J gave up 5 bases, with 10 bases separating them. Here the CDR3 reads CASTTPGDTQYF. CDR3 DNA sequence: TGTGCCAGCACTACTCCCGGAGATACGCAGTATTTT.

This sequence joins TRBV7-9 and TRBJ2-1; 10 positions agree with TRBD2. Germline V gene sequence: CDR1 SEHNR, CDR2 FQNEAQ (reference sequence). Trimming at V came to 8 bases and at J to 9 bases, leaving 13 bases not matched to a gene. This CDR3 is 15 amino acids long. CDR3: CASPFGLAGDAEQFF. The CDR3 DNA reads TGTGCCAGCCCCTTCGGGCTAGCGGGAGACGCTGAGCAGTTCTTC.

The chain carries TRBV28 and TRBJ2-3; the D gene is possibly TRBD2 (6 bases). The V and J ends lost 3 bases and 8 bases respectively, with 15 bases between them. Germline CDR1 and CDR2: MDHEN and SYDVKM. CDR3 size: 14 residues. The CDR3 protein is CASSLAASVGTQYF. For the CDR3, the DNA is TGTGCCAGCAGTTTGGCGGCTAGCGTAGGTACGCAGTATTTT.

The CDR3 DNA sequence: TGTGCCAGTAGTAAAGGCAGTGGAGCGGAGACCCAGTACTTC. Its translation is CASSKGSGAETQYF. This rearrangement joins TRBV19 to TRBJ2-5; D is ambiguous. The CDR3 covers 14 residues. In germline, CDR1 is LNHDA, CDR2 SQIVND (reference sequence). Trimming took 4 bases from V and 5 from J, leaving 14 bases between them.

This clone was recorded only once. The chain uses TRBV6-4 and TRBJ2-3, with D tentatively TRBD2 (6 bases). Germline V CDR1 and CDR2: MRHNA, SNTAGT. The CDR3 contains 13 residues. V lost 10 bases to trimming and J lost 4 bases, with 15 bases between them. DNA of the CDR3: TGTGCCACGAGTAGCGGTGACTCAGATACGCAGTATTTT. Its translation: CATSSGDSDTQYF.

The chain uses TRBV6-1 and TRBJ1-5, with no clear D. The CDR3 covers 13 residues. Per the germline V gene, CDR1 is MNHNS and CDR2 is SASEGT. Trimming removed 2 bases at V and 7 bases at J, with 9 bases between. CDR3 in amino acids: CASSELAEQPQHF. As DNA, the CDR3 is TGTGCCAGCAGTGAACTGGCGGAGCAGCCCCAGCATTTT.

This chain links TRBV2 with TRBJ1-3; D remains unclear. V was cut by 6 bases and J by 0 bases, with 9 bases left in between. This CDR3 has 14 residues. CDR1 SNHLY and CDR2 FYNNEI come from the germline V gene. The CDR3 nucleotides read TGTGCCAGCAGAGCGGAGGCCTCTGGAAACACCATATATTTT. Its protein product is CASRAEASGNTIYF.

The chain employs TRBV27 and TRBJ1-1; maybe TRBD1 (5 bases). This CDR3 has 14 amino acids. V was clipped by 3 bases and J by 3 bases, with 11 bases between them. Germline assignment: CDR1 MNHEY and CDR2 SMNVEV (reference sequence). The CDR3 DNA follows: TGTGCCAGCAGTTTCAGGGAGGGGTACACTGAAGCTTTCTTT. This translates into CASSFREGYTEAFF.

This sequence joins TRBV5-1 and TRBJ2-3, with 10 bases identical to TRBD2. Losses at the gene ends were 3 bases for V and 3 bases for J; bases not matched to a gene: 7. There are 16 residues in the CDR3. Per the germline V gene, CDR1 is SGHRS and CDR2 is YFSETQ. For the CDR3, the DNA is TGCGCCAGCAGCTCGTCCGGGACTAGCGAAACAGATACGCAGTATTTT. Translated, it gives CASSSSGTSETDTQYF. Complete variable domain (other parts from reference TRBV5-1 and TRBJ2-3): KAGVTQTPRYLIKTRGQQVTLSCSPISGHRSVSWYQQTPGQGLQFLFEYFSETQRNKGNFPGRFSGRQFSNSRSEMNVSTLELGDSALYLCASSSSGTSETDTQYFGPGTRLTVL.

This rearrangement joins TRBV5-1 to TRBJ1-6; weak D call: TRBD1 (6 bases). Germline-derived CDR1 and CDR2 are SGHRS and YFSETQ. CDR3 length: 14 amino acids. Trimming shortened V by 7 bases and J by 7 bases, and 15 bases separated the two germline ends. CDR3 nucleotide sequence: TGCGCCAGCTCCCCCGGCCAGGGGAATTCACCCCTCCACTTT. Its translation: CASSPGQGNSPLHF.

The V call is TRBV30, the J call TRBJ2-5; 7 bases are shared with TRBD2. The germline gives CDR1 GTSNPN, CDR2 SVGIG (reference sequence). The CDR3 runs 14 residues. V was clipped by 2 bases and J by 0 bases; unmatched bases: 3. CDR3: CAWSHLADQETQYF. CDR3 sequence (DNA): TGTGCCTGGAGTCATCTAGCGGACCAAGAGACCCAGTACTTC.

This sequence joins TRBV19 and TRBJ2-7, with no clear D. V shed 0 bases and J shed 4 bases, with 19 bases lying between them. The CDR3 length is 17 residues. CDR1 is LNHDA, CDR2 SQIVND, per germline (reference sequence). The CDR3 protein is CASSIDPPAGFTYEQYF. The CDR3 nucleotides read TGTGCCAGTAGTATAGATCCCCCGGCAGGTTTTACTTACGAGCAGTACTTC.

The V call is TRBV5-4, the J call TRBJ1-4; 7 bases align to TRBD1. Germline V gene data show CDR1 as SGHNT and CDR2 as YYREEE (reference sequence). Trimming removed 2 bases from V and 0 bases from J; junction bases left unmatched: 7. This CDR3 spans 17 amino acids. The CDR3 nucleotides are TGTGCCAGCAGCTTAGTACAGGGGCATGCAACTAATGAAAAACTGTTTTTT. Its protein is CASSLVQGHATNEKLFF.

The genes are TRBV29-1 and TRBJ2-3; 9 nucleotides line up with TRBD2. Germline CDR1 is SQVTM and CDR2 is ANQGSEA. V gave up 7 bases and J gave up 4 bases; unmatched junction bases: 12. The CDR3 is 15 residues long. The CDR3 region has the DNA TGCAGCGCCTATGGCGGGAGGGCCTCAGCAGATACGCAGTATTTT. It specifies CSAYGGRASADTQYF.

The chain links TRBV9 to TRBJ2-1; 10 bases map to TRBD2. The CDR3 consists of 16 residues. V lost 0 bases to trimming and J lost 10 bases; unmatched junction nucleotides: 10. Germline V gives CDR1 SGDLS, CDR2 YYNGEE. CDR3 DNA: TGTGCCAGCAGCGTAGCCGAGACTAGCGGGCCCCACGAGCAGTTCTTC. Residues: CASSVAETSGPHEQFF.

V is TRBV13 and J is TRBJ2-1; tentative D call: TRBD2 (5 bases). CDR3 length: 13 amino acids. With 1 base removed from V and 9 bases from J, the gap between germline ends came to 10 bases. The germline gives CDR1 PRHDT, CDR2 FYEKMQ (reference sequence). The CDR3 is CASSLVGGSEQFF. The CDR3 DNA is TGTGCCAGCAGCTTAGTTGGAGGTAGTGAGCAGTTCTTC.

A remark on this clone: A read error is likely, as this CDR3 ends without the conserved phenylalanine or tryptophan. The chain recombines TRBV28 with TRBJ1-2; 8 bases map to TRBD1. Germline V CDR1 and CDR2: MDHEN, SYDVKM. V lost 6 bases and J lost 8; bases outside the gene matches: 8. This CDR3 spans 13 amino acids. CDR3 in amino acids: CASRRTGRDGYTL. CDR3 nucleotide sequence: TGTGCCAGCAGGAGGACAGGGAGAGACGGCTACACCCTC.

The chain is built from TRBV5-6 and TRBJ2-5; D may be TRBD2 (5 bases). The germline CDR1 and CDR2 sequences are SGHDT and YYEEEE. V dropped 1 base and J dropped 2 bases, with 9 bases sitting between them. This CDR3 has 14 amino acids. The CDR3 DNA is TGTGCCAGCAGCTTGATTTCGGGGCAAGAGACCCAGTACTTC. It codes for CASSLISGQETQYF.

This clone turned up a few times. The CDR3 DNA reads as TGTGCCAGCAGCTTAGCGCAGGACTATGGCTACACCTTC. Residues: CASSLAQDYGYTF. The chain couples TRBV7-6 to TRBJ1-2, with unresolved D. The CDR3 length is 13 residues. Germline assignment: CDR1 SGHVS and CDR2 FNYEAQ. Trimming removed 0 bases at V and 3 bases at J, with 5 bases between. Drawing the rest from reference TRBV7-6 and TRBJ1-2, the complete variable domain is GAGVSQSPRYKVTKRGQDVALRCDPISGHVSLYWYRQALGQGPEFLTYFNYEAQQDKSGLPNDRFSAERPEGSISTLTIQRTEQRDSAMYRCASSLAQDYGYTFGSGTRLTVV.

The rearrangement uses TRBV27 and TRBJ2-5; possibly TRBD1 for D (5 bases). With the DNA end fitting TRBJ2-7 better, the J assignment may be wrong. The CDR3 covers 14 residues. Germline CDR1 MNHEY, CDR2 SMNVEV (reference sequence). CDR3 in amino acids: CASRPGLRFYEQYF. The CDR3 coding sequence is TGTGCCAGCCGCCCAGGGCTCAGATTCTACGAGCAGTACTTC.

The chain carries TRBV6-5 and TRBJ2-7, with D possibly TRBD1 on 5 matching bases. The CDR3 is made up of 13 amino acids. Trimming pared 5 bases from V and 0 bases from J, leaving 8 bases between. Germline lookup yields CDR1 MNHEY and CDR2 SVGAGI. For the CDR3, the DNA is TGTGCCAGCAGTCAGGGTCCCTCCTACGAGCAGTACTTC. Residues: CASSQGPSYEQYF.